One and the same sample provided the 4 T cell receptor beta chains below, sequenced in a study of blood T cells in healthy people across ages. Then a second PCR, running about 6 to 12 cycles, was carried out with a sample-barcoded 5' primer and a J-beta primer mix. TCRdb passed the 5' RACE reads through MiXCR, listing each CDR3 protein once. This table holds more than 650,000 distinct CDR3 sequences, 22% found once. The sample consisted of blood. These receptors originate from a man between 65 and 85 years old in good health.

This clonotype appeared a few times. The rearrangement joins TRBV29-1 to TRBJ2-7; 8 bases fit TRBD1. The J segment lost 8 bases and the V segment lost 3 bases, leaving 6 bases of the junction unmatched. Germline V gives CDR1 SQVTM, CDR2 ANQGSEA. This CDR3 region has 12 residues. CDR3 protein: CSVETGAQQQYF. The DNA for the CDR3 is TGCAGCGTTGAGACAGGGGCACAACAGCAGTACTTC.

This clonotype has more than one count but fewer than ten. The chain carries TRBV5-1 and TRBJ2-5; TRBD2 matches at 8 bases. Per the germline V gene, CDR1 is SGHRS and CDR2 is YFSETQ. Losses at the gene ends were 0 bases for V and 2 bases for J; bases not matched to a gene: 6. CDR3 length: 16 residues. The CDR3 reads CASSLGLATSQETQYF. The CDR3 DNA is TGCGCCAGCAGCTTGGGACTAGCGACCTCACAAGAGACCCAGTACTTC.

There are a few counts of this clonotype. The V and J genes are TRBV25-1 and TRBJ1-5; 9 nucleotides agree with TRBD1. CDR3 length equals 16 residues. V lost 4 bases and J lost 5; bases outside the gene matches: 9. Germline assignment: CDR1 MGHDK and CDR2 SYGVNS. CDR3 residues: CASSGRLQGADQPQHF. CDR3 DNA sequence: TGTGCCAGCAGTGGACGATTACAGGGGGCGGATCAGCCCCAGCATTTT.

This clonotype has a handful of counts. The rearrangement joins TRBV29-1 to TRBJ2-5; a possible D gene is TRBD2 (5 bases). The V gene lost 0 bases and the J gene lost 1 base, with 15 bases spanning the gap. The CDR3 is 16 residues long. Germline CDR1 reads SQVTM; CDR2 reads ANQGSEA. CDR3 region: CSVEEPLGLIQETQYF. The CDR3 DNA is TGCAGCGTTGAAGAGCCACTAGGTTTGATCCAAGAGACCCAGTACTTC.